This entry lists 2 T cell receptor beta chains sequenced from one sample in a study of neoadjuvant anti-PD-1 for oral cavity cancer. Using immunoSEQ multiplex PCR, the repertoire was profiled, and TCRdb retains in-frame clones only, with some absent. The table lists some 14,000 clones, 60% to 80% of them singletons, with around 2.4% in the top ten. Time point in this sample: after neoadjuvant nivolumab, at surgical resection. The source was PBMCs, collected after nivolumab (anti-PD-1) treatment. These receptors came from a person between 40 and 85 years old with oral cavity squamous cell carcinoma.

The chain recombines TRBV7-8 with TRBJ1-1; 7 bases agree with TRBD1. V was pared by 1 base and J by 9 bases, with 11 bases of the junction left unmatched. The CDR3 length is 15 residues. Germline CDR1 is SGHVS and CDR2 is FQNEAQ. The CDR3 is CASSLGGSRQGKAFF. CDR3 coding DNA: TGTGCCAGCAGCTTAGGGGGTTCCCGACAGGGTAAAGCTTTCTTT.

The chain combines TRBV7-9 with TRBJ2-3; D not resolved. The ends were cut back, 5 bases at V and 6 bases at J, with 12 bases in the middle. The CDR3 runs to 13 residues. Germline V gene sequence: CDR1 SEHNR, CDR2 FQNEAQ (reference sequence). The CDR3 nucleotides read TGTGCCAGCAGCCGCCAAGCTAGGGATACGCAGTATTTT. The encoded protein is CASSRQARDTQYF.